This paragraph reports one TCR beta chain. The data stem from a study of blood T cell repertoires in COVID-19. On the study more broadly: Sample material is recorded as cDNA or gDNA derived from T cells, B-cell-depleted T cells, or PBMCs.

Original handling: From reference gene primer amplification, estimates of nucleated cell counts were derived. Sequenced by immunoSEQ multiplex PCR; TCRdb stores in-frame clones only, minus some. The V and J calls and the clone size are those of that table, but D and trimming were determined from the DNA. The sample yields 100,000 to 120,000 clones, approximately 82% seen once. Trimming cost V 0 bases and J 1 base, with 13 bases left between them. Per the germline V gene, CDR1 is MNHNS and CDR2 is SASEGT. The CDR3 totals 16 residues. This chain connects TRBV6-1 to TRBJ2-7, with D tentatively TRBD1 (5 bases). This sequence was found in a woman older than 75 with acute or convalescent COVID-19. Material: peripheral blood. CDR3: CASSEAVGRASYEQYF. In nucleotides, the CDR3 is TGTGCCAGCAGTGAAGCGGTCGGCAGGGCTTCCTACGAGCAGTACTTC.